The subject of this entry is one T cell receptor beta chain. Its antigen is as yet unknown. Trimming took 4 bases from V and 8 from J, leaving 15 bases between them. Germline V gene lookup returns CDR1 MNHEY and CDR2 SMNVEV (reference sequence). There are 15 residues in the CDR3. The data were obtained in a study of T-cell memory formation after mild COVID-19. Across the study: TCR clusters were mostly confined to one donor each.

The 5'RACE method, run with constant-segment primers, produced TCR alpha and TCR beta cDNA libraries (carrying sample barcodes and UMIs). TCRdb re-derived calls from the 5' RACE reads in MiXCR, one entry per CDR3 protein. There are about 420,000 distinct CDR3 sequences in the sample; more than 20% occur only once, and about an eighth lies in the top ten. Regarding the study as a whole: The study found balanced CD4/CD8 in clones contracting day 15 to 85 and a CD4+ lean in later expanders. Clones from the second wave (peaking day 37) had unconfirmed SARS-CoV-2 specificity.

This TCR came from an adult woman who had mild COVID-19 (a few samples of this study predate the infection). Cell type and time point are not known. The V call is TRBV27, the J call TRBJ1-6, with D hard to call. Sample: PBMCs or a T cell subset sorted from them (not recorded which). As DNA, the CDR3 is TGTGCCAGCAGTTCGCGGACCGGCGGTTATTCACCCCTCCACTTT. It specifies CASSSRTGGYSPLHF.